Sequencing of this T cell receptor (beta chain) was carried out in a study of post-analysis software for immune sequencing data. Study results and limitations: Compared with controls, patients had more of roughly five TRBV segments, including TRBV5-6, TRBV5-1 and TRBV20-1.

Comments on this clonotype: The antigen remains undetermined.

Germline V CDR1 and CDR2: LGHNA, YNFKEQ. Trimming took 0 bases from V and 4 from J; bases not matched to a gene: 3. The CDR3 runs 14 residues. Built from TCR beta cDNA, the libraries had unique molecular identifiers in them. TCRdb re-analysed the PCR reads in MiXCR, keeping a single row per CDR3 protein. Among approximately 630,000 distinct CDR3 sequences listed, over 45% were seen once. The sequencing sample was made of blood. The chain carries TRBV4-2 and TRBJ2-7; 7 bases fit TRBD2. The sequence came from a girl aged 2-10 years with multiple sclerosis. CDR3 nucleotides: TGTGCCAGCAGCCAAGAACTAGCGCTTTACGAGCAGTACTTC. Translating gives CASSQELALYEQYF.